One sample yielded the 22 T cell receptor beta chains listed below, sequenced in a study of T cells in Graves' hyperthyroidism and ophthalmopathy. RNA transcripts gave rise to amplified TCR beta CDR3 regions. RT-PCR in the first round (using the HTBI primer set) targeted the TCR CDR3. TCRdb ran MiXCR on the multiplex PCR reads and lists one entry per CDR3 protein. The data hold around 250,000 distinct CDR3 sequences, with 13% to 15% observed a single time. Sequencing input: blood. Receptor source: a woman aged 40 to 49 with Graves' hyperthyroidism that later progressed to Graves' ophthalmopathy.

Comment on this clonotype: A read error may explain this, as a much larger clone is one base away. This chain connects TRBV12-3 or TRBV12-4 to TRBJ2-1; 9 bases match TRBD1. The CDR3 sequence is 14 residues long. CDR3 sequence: CASRRDRVRNGQFF. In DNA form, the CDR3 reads TGTGCCAGCAGGCGGGACAGGGTGCGCAATGGGCAGTTCTTC.

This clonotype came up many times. The CDR3 DNA reads as TGCAGTGCCCCCGGGAGCGGGAACTACAATGAGCAGTTCTTC. Residues: CSAPGSGNYNEQFF. This sequence joins TRBV20-1 and TRBJ2-1; 7 positions match TRBD2. The CDR3 extends over 14 amino acids. Trimming took 6 bases from V and 3 from J; bases not matched to a gene: 8. Per the germline V gene, CDR1 is DFQATT and CDR2 is SNEGSKA (reference sequence).

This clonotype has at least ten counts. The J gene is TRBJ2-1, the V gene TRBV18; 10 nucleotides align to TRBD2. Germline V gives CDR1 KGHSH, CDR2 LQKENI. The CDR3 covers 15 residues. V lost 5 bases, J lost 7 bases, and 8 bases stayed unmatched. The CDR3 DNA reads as TGTGCCAGCTCAACCGCTACGGGACTAGCGAATGAGCAGTTCTTC. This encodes CASSTATGLANEQFF.

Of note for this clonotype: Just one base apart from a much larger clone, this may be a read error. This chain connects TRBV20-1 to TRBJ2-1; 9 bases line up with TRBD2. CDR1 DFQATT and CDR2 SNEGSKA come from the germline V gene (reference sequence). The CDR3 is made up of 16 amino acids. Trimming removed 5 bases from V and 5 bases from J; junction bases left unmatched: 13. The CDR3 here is CSAGGMTSGGNNEQFF. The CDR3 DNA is TGCAGTGCTGGAGGCATGACTAGCGGAGGGAACAATGAGCAGTTCTTC.

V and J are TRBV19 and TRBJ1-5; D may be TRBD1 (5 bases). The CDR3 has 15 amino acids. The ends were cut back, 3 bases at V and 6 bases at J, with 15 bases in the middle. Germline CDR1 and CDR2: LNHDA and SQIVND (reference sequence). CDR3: CASSINSGNGQPQHF. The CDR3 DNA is TGTGCCAGTAGTATTAACTCAGGGAACGGTCAGCCCCAGCATTTT.

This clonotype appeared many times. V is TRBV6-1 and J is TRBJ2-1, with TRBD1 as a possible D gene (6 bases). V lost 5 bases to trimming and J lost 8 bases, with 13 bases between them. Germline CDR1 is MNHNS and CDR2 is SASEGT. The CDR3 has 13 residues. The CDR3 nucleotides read TGTGCCAGCAGTAAAACTTACAGGGATGAGCAGTTCTTC. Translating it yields CASSKTYRDEQFF.

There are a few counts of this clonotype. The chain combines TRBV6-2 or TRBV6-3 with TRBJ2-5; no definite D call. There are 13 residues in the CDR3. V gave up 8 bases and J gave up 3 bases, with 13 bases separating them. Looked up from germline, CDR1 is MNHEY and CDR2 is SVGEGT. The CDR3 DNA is TGTGCCAGCGCCCGGGCACTTAAAGAGACCCAGTACTTC. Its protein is CASARALKETQYF.

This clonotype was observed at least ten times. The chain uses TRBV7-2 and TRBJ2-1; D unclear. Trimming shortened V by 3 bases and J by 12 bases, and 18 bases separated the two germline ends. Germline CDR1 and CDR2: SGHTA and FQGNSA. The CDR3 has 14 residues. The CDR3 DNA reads TGTGCCAGCAGCTTTGGAGAGGTCGTTAGGGCGCAGTTCTTC. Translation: CASSFGEVVRAQFF.

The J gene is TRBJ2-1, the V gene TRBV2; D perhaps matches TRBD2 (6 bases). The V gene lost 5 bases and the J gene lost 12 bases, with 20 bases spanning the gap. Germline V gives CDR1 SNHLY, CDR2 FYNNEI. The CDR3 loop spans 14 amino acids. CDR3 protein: CASSPGTLRYLQFF. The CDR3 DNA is TGTGCCAGCAGTCCTGGGACTCTTCGTTACCTGCAGTTCTTC.

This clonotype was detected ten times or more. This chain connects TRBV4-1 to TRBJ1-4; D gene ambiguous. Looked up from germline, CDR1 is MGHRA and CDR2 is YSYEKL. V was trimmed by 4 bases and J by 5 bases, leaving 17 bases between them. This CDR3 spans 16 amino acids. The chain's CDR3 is CASSRKPGETNEKLFF. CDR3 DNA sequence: TGCGCCAGCAGCCGGAAACCGGGCGAAACCAATGAAAAACTGTTTTTT.

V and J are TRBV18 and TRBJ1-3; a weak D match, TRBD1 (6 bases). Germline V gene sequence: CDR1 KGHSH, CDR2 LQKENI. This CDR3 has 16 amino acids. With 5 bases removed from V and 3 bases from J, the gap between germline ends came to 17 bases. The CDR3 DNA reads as TGTGCCAGCTCAGCAGGACAGTCGCCTGGTGGAAACACCATATATTTT. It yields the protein CASSAGQSPGGNTIYF.

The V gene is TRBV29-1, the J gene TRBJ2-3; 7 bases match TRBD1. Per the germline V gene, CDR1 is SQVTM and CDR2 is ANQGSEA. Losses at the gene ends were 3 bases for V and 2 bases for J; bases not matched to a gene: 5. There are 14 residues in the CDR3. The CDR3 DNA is TGCAGCGTTGACAGGGACAGATCCACAGATACGCAGTATTTT. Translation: CSVDRDRSTDTQYF.

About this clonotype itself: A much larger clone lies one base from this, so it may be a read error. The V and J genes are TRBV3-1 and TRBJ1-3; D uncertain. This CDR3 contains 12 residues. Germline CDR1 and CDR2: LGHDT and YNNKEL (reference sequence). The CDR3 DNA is TGTGCCAACAGCCAAGATAAGAACACCATATATTTT. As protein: CANSQDKNTIYF.

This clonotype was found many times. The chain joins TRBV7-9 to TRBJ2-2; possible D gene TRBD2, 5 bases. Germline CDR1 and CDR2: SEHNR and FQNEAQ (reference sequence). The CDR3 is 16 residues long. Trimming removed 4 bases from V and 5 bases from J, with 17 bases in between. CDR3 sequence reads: CASSYHPGYGTGELFF. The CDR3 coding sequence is TGTGCCAGCAGCTACCATCCGGGGTACGGGACCGGGGAGCTGTTTTTT.

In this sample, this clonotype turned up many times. The CDR3 region has the DNA TGTGCCAGCAGCTTAGTTTTAGAAGCCTACGAGCAGTACTTC. Translating gives CASSLVLEAYEQYF. The chain joins TRBV7-8 to TRBJ2-7; no clear D gene. Germline V gives CDR1 SGHVS, CDR2 FQNEAQ. Trimming took 1 base from V and 2 from J, leaving 9 bases between them. The CDR3 runs 14 residues.

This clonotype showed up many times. The CDR3 DNA reads TGTGCCAGCAGCTCCCGACAGGGCGGCAGCAATCAGCCCCAGCATTTT. Its translation: CASSSRQGGSNQPQHF. The chain has TRBV6-1 and TRBJ1-5; 7 bases fit TRBD1. The CDR3 totals 16 residues. Germline values: CDR1 MNHNS, CDR2 SASEGT. Losses at the gene ends were 6 bases for V and 1 base for J; bases not matched to a gene: 9.

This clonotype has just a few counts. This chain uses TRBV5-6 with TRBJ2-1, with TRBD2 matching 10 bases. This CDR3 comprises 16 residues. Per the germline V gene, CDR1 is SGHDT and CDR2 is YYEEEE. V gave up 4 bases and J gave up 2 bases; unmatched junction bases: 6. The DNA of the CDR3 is TGTGCCAGCAGCCATGGACTAGCGGCGACCTACAATGAGCAGTTCTTC. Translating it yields CASSHGLAATYNEQFF.

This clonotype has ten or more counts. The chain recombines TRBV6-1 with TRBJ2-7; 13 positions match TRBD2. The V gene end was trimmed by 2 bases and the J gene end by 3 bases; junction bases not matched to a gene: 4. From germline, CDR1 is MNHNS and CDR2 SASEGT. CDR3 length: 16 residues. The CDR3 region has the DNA TGTGCCAGCAGTGAACGGGGACTAGCGGGAATCTACGAGCAGTACTTC. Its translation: CASSERGLAGIYEQYF.

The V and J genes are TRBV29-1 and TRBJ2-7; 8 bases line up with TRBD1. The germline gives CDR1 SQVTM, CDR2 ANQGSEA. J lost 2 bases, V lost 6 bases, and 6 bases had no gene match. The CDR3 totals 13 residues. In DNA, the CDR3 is TGCAGCGTAGGGGACAGGACTACCTACGAGCAGTACTTC. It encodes CSVGDRTTYEQYF.

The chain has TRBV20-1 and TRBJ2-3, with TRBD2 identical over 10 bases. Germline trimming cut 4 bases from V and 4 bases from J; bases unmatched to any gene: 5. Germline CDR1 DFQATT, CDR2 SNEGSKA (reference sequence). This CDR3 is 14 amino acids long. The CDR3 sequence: CSATVAGGADTQYF. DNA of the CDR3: TGCAGTGCTACAGTAGCGGGAGGCGCAGATACGCAGTATTTT.

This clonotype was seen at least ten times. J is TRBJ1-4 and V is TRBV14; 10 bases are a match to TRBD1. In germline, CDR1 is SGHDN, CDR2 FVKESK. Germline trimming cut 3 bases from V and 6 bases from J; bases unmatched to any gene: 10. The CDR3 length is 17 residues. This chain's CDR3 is CASSHYRDRGTDEKLFF. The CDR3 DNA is TGTGCCAGCAGCCATTACCGGGACAGGGGAACGGATGAAAAACTGTTTTTT.

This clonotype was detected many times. CDR3 nucleotides: TGTGCCAGCACCCAGGACAGGGGCCACCAAGAGACCCAGTACTTC. This sequence encodes CASTQDRGHQETQYF. This chain joins TRBV2 and TRBJ2-5; 9 bases match TRBD1. Germline CDR1 and CDR2: SNHLY and FYNNEI. The CDR3 length is 15 residues. The V gene end was trimmed by 7 bases and the J gene end by 0 bases; junction bases not matched to a gene: 6.